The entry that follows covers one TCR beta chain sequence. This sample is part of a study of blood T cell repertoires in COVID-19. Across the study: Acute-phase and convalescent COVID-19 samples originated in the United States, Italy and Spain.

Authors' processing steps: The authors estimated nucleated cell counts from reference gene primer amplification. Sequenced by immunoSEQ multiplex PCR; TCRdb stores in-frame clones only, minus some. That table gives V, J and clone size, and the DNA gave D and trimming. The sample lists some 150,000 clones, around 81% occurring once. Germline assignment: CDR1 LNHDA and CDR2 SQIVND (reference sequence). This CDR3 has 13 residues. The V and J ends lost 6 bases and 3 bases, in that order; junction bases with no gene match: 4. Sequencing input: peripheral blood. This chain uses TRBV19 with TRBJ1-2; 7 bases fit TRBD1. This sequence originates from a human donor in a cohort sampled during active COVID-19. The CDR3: CASSPGGHYGYTF. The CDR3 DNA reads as TGTGCCAGTAGCCCAGGGGGGCACTATGGCTACACCTTC.